This T cell receptor beta chain was documented in a study of T cell clones after liver transplantation (dated by TCRdb to the late 2010s). For the study in its entirety: Samples were obtained from ITN030ST, a randomized trial in which withdrawal of immunosuppression was attempted within 2 years of liver transplantation. After a pre-transplant mixed lymphocyte reaction, TCRbeta sequencing was used to pinpoint donor-reactive T cell clones, which were subsequently tracked in post-transplant blood. As an antigen-independent comparator for donor-reactive sequences, third party-reactive TCRbeta sequences were also identified from pre-transplant MLRs. Three of the eight recipients were HCV-positive; the others were transplanted for non-autoimmune, non-viral indications. The subjects received no induction therapy and were kept on standard immunosuppression until randomization at 12-24 months post-transplant. Tolerance meant complete immunosuppression withdrawal for at least one year without liver enzymes rising beyond twice the upper limit of normal. Blood samples were taken pre-transplant, pre-randomization before withdrawal, and post-randomization after full withdrawal or failed withdrawal. Of the 8 liver transplant recipients making up the studied cohort, 3 were classified as tolerant and 5 as non-tolerant.

High-throughput TCRbeta CDR3 sequencing of frozen genomic DNA was performed by immunoSEQ, including PCR amplification, mapping, bias correction and internal controls. The study's processing was this. Productive rearrangements were retained, and unique TCRbeta sequences were defined by the CDR3 nucleotide sequence together with the V and J gene. A sequence counted as donor-reactive only if the sequence showed at least 5-fold expansion in CFSE-low cells compared with unstimulated pre-transplant cells and had a frequency of at least 0.01%. Minimum frequency thresholds were set for each subject on the basis of the unstimulated sample with the lowest template count, so that a detection power of at least 90% was ensured. Jensen-Shannon divergence between the top 1000 TCRbeta sequences post- versus pre-transplant served as the measure of repertoire turnover. Changes in detection of donor-reactive sequences were assessed with two-sided Fisher's exact tests. TCRdb mirrors the immuneACCESS table, restricted to in-frame sequences. Some clones are absent from its copies; in checked studies, under half trace to an unresolved V gene, and the reason for the others is unknown. The V and J calls and clone size are taken from that table; D and trimming were inferred from the DNA. This sample gives around 26,000 clones in total; 55% to 70% of them show up just once. The ten largest make up 2.5% to 3% of the sample.

The time point label for this specimen denotes: pre-transplant. Unstimulated PBMCs, after thawing, were stained for CD3, CD4 and CD8 and then FACS-sorted into CD3+CD4+ and CD3+CD8+ populations. Randomization to immunosuppression withdrawal applied to every one of the 8 studied subjects. Genomic DNA was isolated with the Qiagen DNeasy Blood and Tissue Kit. The germline V gene provides CDR1 MDHEN and CDR2 SYDVKM. There are 13 amino acids in the CDR3, from cysteine to phenylalanine inclusive. Only CDR3 DNA is held: 39 bases, read in frame from base 1. V is clipped by 4 bases and J by 5 bases, and the sequence between their germline boundaries is 9 bases long. About this clone itself: The clone's antigen remains unknown. No base-level quality is on record; no much larger clone is a single base apart.

The paper as a whole reports these results and caveats: Donor-reactive sequences declined more than third party-reactive ones, suggesting partial antigen-specific deletion unrelated to withdrawal success. After accounting for repertoire turnover, donor-reactive detection was significantly reduced in 7 of 8 subjects for CD4 and 8 of 8 for CD8. A significant post-transplant decrease in circulating donor-reactive CD4 TCRbeta sequences was observed in most of the 8 subjects, irrespective of tolerance or HCV status. Because allograft tissue specimens were not available, migration of donor-reactive T cells into the graft, rather than deletion, may have occurred. Low numbers of available donor cells limited the measurable donor-reactive repertoire in two subjects. The conclusions were considered preliminary, being limited by small, heterogeneous patient numbers and non-standardized post-transplant time points.

Recombination linked TRBV28 to TRBJ2-1; tentative D gene TRBD1, with 6 bases matching. This sample comprised CD4+ T cells from blood, obtained before liver transplant. The TCR originated in a human donor who received a liver transplant. The CDR3 corresponds to CASSSGQNNEQFF. In nucleotides, the sequence is TGTGCCAGCAGTTCAGGACAGAACAATGAGCAGTTCTTC.